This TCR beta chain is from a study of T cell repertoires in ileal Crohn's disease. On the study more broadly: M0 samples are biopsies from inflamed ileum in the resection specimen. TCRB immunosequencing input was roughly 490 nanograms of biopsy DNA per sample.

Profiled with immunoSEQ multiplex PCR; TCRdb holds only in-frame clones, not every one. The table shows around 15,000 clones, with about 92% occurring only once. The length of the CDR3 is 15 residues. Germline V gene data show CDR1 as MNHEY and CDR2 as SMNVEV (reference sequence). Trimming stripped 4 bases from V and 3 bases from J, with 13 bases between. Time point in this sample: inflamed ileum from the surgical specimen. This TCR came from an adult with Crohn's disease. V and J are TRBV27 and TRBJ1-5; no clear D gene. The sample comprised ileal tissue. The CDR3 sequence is CASSSLSYDNQPQHF. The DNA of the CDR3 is TGTGCCAGCAGTTCCCTCTCTTATGACAATCAGCCCCAGCATTTT.